This is a list of T cell receptor beta chains from one sample in a study of graft-versus-host responses after intestinal transplantation. Antigen specificity for these receptors is unknown. Clones were sequenced by immunoSEQ multiplex PCR, and TCRdb holds only the in-frame ones, with some missing. The sample records tens of thousands of clones, 90% to 95% being singletons. The sequencing here drew on unstimulated CD8+ T cells sorted from spleen or lymph node cells, taken before intestinal transplant. The receptors come from a human donor who received an intestinal transplant. Each CDR3 is given with its conserved first and last residue. The D gene is left open where the match is weak. Expanded clones get a size class; other rows say once, few or many, or leave the size out.

j_gene,abundance,d_gene,v_gene,CDR3aa,CDR3nt
TRBJ2-3,NA,NA,TRBV27,CASSSRESTDTQYF,TGTGCCAGCAGTTCTCGGGAGAGCACAGATACGCAGTATTTT
TRBJ2-7,NA,NA,TRBV10-3,CAISPEDSEFYEQYF,TGTGCCATCAGTCCAGAGGACAGCGAGTTCTACGAGCAGTACTTC
TRBJ2-7,once,NA,TRBV21-1,CASSSSGSYEQYF,TGTGCCAGCAGTTCTAGCGGGAGCTACGAGCAGTACTTC
TRBJ2-7,NA,TRBD2,TRBV5-6,CASSSSGMEQYF,TGTGCCAGCAGTTCTAGCGGGATGGAGCAGTACTTC
TRBJ2-7,once,NA,TRBV5-1,CASSSGQTYEQYF,TGCGCCAGCAGCTCTGGGCAGACCTACGAGCAGTACTTC
TRBJ2-7,NA,NA,TRBV27,CASSREWGEQYF,TGTGCCAGCAGCCGTGAGTGGGGCGAGCAGTACTTC
TRBJ2-7,NA,TRBD2,TRBV11-2,CASSLGGTSGREDEQYF,TGTGCCAGCAGCTTAGGGGGGACTAGCGGGAGAGAGGACGAGCAGTACTTC
TRBJ2-1,NA,NA,TRBV28,CASSLMRDKGEQFF,TGTGCCAGCAGTTTAATGCGGGATAAAGGTGAGCAGTTCTTC
TRBJ2-7,NA,TRBD1,TRBV6-5,CASALLDRDEQYF,TGTGCCAGCGCCCTCCTGGACAGGGACGAGCAGTACTTC
TRBJ2-3,NA,NA,TRBV9,CASSPTWSGSGDTQYF,TGTGCCAGCAGCCCCACCTGGAGCGGTTCGGGGGATACGCAGTATTTT
TRBJ2-5,once,NA,TRBV7-3,CASSPQGFQETQYF,TGTGCCAGCAGCCCACAGGGCTTTCAAGAGACCCAGTACTTC
TRBJ1-2,NA,TRBD1,TRBV27,CASSYRGPNYGYTF,TGTGCCAGCAGTTACAGGGGGCCCAACTATGGCTACACCTTC
TRBJ2-5,NA,TRBD1,TRBV5-6,CASSEQGAGTQYF,TGTGCCAGCAGCGAACAGGGGGCAGGGACCCAGTACTTC
TRBJ2-1,NA,TRBD2,TRBV7-7,CASSSGLAGKDNEQFF,TGTGCCAGCAGCTCCGGACTAGCGGGAAAAGACAATGAGCAGTTCTTC
TRBJ2-3,NA,NA,TRBV2,CASSLEVPTQYF,TGTGCCAGCAGCCTGGAGGTACCTACGCAGTATTTT
TRBJ2-7,once,TRBD2,TRBV6-5,CASSSQSGSSYEQYF,TGTGCCAGCAGTTCTCAAAGCGGGAGCTCCTACGAGCAGTACTTC
TRBJ1-5,NA,NA,TRBV28,CASSLGSSYSNQPQHF,TGTGCCAGCAGTTTGGGCAGCAGCTATAGCAATCAGCCCCAGCATTTT
TRBJ2-3,NA,TRBD1,TRBV11-2,CASSQDRVTDTQYF,TGTGCCAGCAGCCAAGACAGGGTTACAGATACGCAGTATTTT
TRBJ2-7,NA,NA,TRBV5-5,CASSPGGTSYEQYF,TGTGCCAGCAGCCCAGGCGGCACCTCCTACGAGCAGTACTTC
TRBJ1-1,few,NA,TRBV5-5,CASSLDPMNTEAFF,TGTGCCAGCAGCTTGGATCCCATGAACACTGAAGCTTTCTTT
TRBJ2-1,NA,TRBD2,TRBV4-2,CASSQDEAGGYNEQFF,TGTGCCAGCAGCCAAGATGAAGCGGGAGGATACAATGAGCAGTTCTTC
TRBJ1-4,NA,NA,TRBV11-1,CASSESTRRLEKLFF,TGTGCCAGCAGCGAGAGCACACGTAGACTCGAAAAACTGTTTTTT
TRBJ1-3,NA,NA,TRBV25-1,CASSAGNTIYF,TGTGCCAGCAGTGCAGGGAACACCATATATTTT
TRBJ2-3,NA,TRBD2,TRBV29-1,CSVTLAGGLDTQYF,TGCAGCGTAACCCTAGCGGGAGGGCTGGATACGCAGTATTTT
TRBJ2-7,once,NA,TRBV27,CASSLKWRRAPNLNEQYF,TGTGCCAGCAGTTTAAAGTGGCGCAGGGCGCCCAATCTGAACGAGCAGTACTTC
TRBJ2-7,NA,TRBD2,TRBV18,CASSHLTSDLSYEQYF,TGTGCCAGCTCACATCTGACTAGCGACCTTTCCTACGAGCAGTACTTC
TRBJ1-2,NA,NA,TRBV13,CASSPVNSNYGYTF,TGTGCCAGCAGCCCCGTAAACTCTAACTATGGCTACACCTTC
TRBJ2-7,NA,NA,TRBV9,CASSVAPVYEQYF,TGTGCCAGCAGCGTAGCGCCAGTCTACGAGCAGTACTTC
TRBJ1-2,NA,TRBD1,TRBV7-9,CASSPTDRGITYGYTF,TGTGCCAGCAGCCCCACCGACAGGGGGATCACCTATGGCTACACCTTC
TRBJ2-5,NA,NA,TRBV7-8,CASSLLLGLGTQYF,TGTGCCAGCAGCTTACTCTTGGGTTTGGGGACCCAGTACTTC
TRBJ2-7,NA,TRBD2,TRBV19,CASSPRTSGRTESSYEQYF,TGTGCCAGTAGTCCACGGACTAGCGGGAGAACCGAGAGCTCCTACGAGCAGTACTTC
TRBJ2-7,NA,NA,TRBV14,CASSYGTRYEQYF,TGTGCCAGCAGCTACGGGACCCGCTACGAGCAGTACTTC
TRBJ2-4,NA,TRBD1,TRBV7-9,CASSSDAEDRGRNIQYF,TGTGCCAGCAGCTCCGACGCCGAGGACAGGGGTCGGAACATTCAGTACTTC
TRBJ2-2,NA,TRBD1,TRBV9,CASSGITSMDRTVGELFF,TGTGCCAGCAGCGGAATCACTTCGATGGACAGGACGGTCGGGGAGCTGTTTTTT
TRBJ2-5,once,NA,TRBV6-5,CASSWDNQETQYF,TGTGCCAGCAGCTGGGACAATCAAGAGACCCAGTACTTC
TRBJ2-1,once,NA,TRBV6-1,CASSEWVDNEQFF,TGTGCCAGCAGTGAATGGGTAGACAATGAGCAGTTCTTC
TRBJ1-5,NA,NA,TRBV6-6,CASSTSGTHQPQHF,TGTGCCAGCAGTACATCCGGGACCCATCAGCCCCAGCATTTT
TRBJ2-7,few,TRBD2,TRBV9,CASSVGAGAYEQYF,TGTGCCAGCAGCGTAGGAGCGGGAGCCTACGAGCAGTACTTC
TRBJ2-5,NA,NA,TRBV18,CASSPNPDGETQYF,TGTGCCAGCTCACCCAACCCCGACGGGGAGACCCAGTACTTC
TRBJ2-1,NA,NA,TRBV5-1,CASSLSGLPRQFF,TGCGCCAGCAGCTTGAGTGGCCTCCCCCGGCAGTTCTTC